These 23 T cell receptor beta chains originate from one sample sequenced in a study of T cell responses to AZD1222 COVID-19 vaccine. Libraries were prepared by immunoSEQ multiplex PCR; TCRdb keeps only in-frame clonotypes and omits some of them. The sample has roughly 90,000 clones, about nine tenths seen once. The specimen comprised peripheral blood, sampled 28 days after the second AZD1222 dose. These receptor sequences come from an adult who received the AZD1222 COVID-19 vaccine.

This clone was observed a single time. The CDR3 DNA reads TGTGCCAGCAGCTTAGGGGGGGCAGTCAACACTGAAGCTTTCTTT. It encodes CASSLGGAVNTEAFF. The J gene is TRBJ1-1, the V gene TRBV7-9; D is possibly TRBD1 (6 bases). The CDR3 contains 15 residues. Trimming removed 1 base at V and 2 bases at J, with 11 bases between. Per germline, CDR1 SEHNR and CDR2 FQNEAQ (reference sequence).

This clone was counted a single time. The chain is built from TRBV7-9 and TRBJ1-2; 9 nucleotides line up with TRBD1. The CDR3 contains 14 residues. The germline gives CDR1 SEHNR, CDR2 FQNEAQ (reference sequence). Germline trimming cut 1 base from V and 4 bases from J; bases unmatched to any gene: 1. The CDR3 spells CASSLGDRAYGYTF. The CDR3 DNA follows: TGTGCCAGCAGCTTAGGGGACAGGGCCTATGGCTACACCTTC.

The chain uses TRBV6-1 and TRBJ1-5, with TRBD1 as a possible D gene (5 bases). Per germline, CDR1 MNHNS and CDR2 SASEGT. V lost 3 bases to trimming and J lost 6 bases, with 18 bases between them. The CDR3 contains 16 residues. The CDR3 protein is CASSDVGVVRGQPQHF. CDR3 in DNA: TGTGCCAGCAGTGATGTGGGAGTGGTTAGGGGTCAGCCCCAGCATTTT.

V usage is TRBV3-1 (or the pseudogene TRBV3-2) and J usage is TRBJ1-2; the D is unclear. The CDR3 length is 13 residues. Germline V gene lookup returns CDR1 LGHDT and CDR2 YNNKEL (reference sequence). V was trimmed by 4 bases and J by 4 bases, leaving 10 bases between them. This CDR3 is CASSPLNSYGYTF. The CDR3 DNA sequence: TGTGCCAGCAGCCCTCTCAATAGCTATGGCTACACCTTC.

V and J are TRBV6-5 and TRBJ2-1, with 9 positions matching TRBD2. This CDR3 region has 15 residues. V was pared by 6 bases and J by 4 bases, with 7 bases of the junction left unmatched. Germline V lookup: CDR1 MNHEY, CDR2 SVGAGI. The CDR3 bases are TGTGCCAGCAGGCCCAGCGGGGGGTTGTACAATGAGCAGTTCTTC. It yields the protein CASRPSGGLYNEQFF.

This chain links TRBV6-5 with TRBJ1-5, with D uncertain. The CDR3 spans 16 residues. Germline V CDR1 and CDR2: MNHEY, SVGAGI. Trimming pared 0 bases from V and 3 bases from J, leaving 12 bases between. CDR3 sequence (DNA): TGTGCCAGCAGTTACTCGTACCAGGCATTCAATCAGCCCCAGCATTTT. Encoded protein: CASSYSYQAFNQPQHF.

The CDR3 protein is CATSDEGIGYTF. The DNA of the CDR3 is TGTGCCACCAGTGATGAGGGGATCGGCTACACCTTC. The chain carries TRBV24-1 and TRBJ1-2; possibly TRBD1 for D (5 bases). V was trimmed by 3 bases and J by 8 bases, leaving 9 bases between them. The CDR3 contains 12 residues. CDR1 KGHDR and CDR2 SFDVKD come from the germline V gene.

The CDR3, as DNA: TGCAGTGCTAGATTGGTTTACGAGCAGTACTTC. Protein product: CSARLVYEQYF. The chain has TRBV20-1 and TRBJ2-7; D is unresolved. Looked up from germline, CDR1 is DFQATT and CDR2 is SNEGSKA (reference sequence). This CDR3 comprises 11 residues. V lost 2 bases and J lost 4, with 6 bases in between.

V is TRBV27 and J is TRBJ1-6; 9 bases line up with TRBD1. Germline trimming cut 7 bases from V and 7 bases from J; bases unmatched to any gene: 5. Germline lookup yields CDR1 MNHEY and CDR2 SMNVEV (reference sequence). The CDR3 has 14 amino acids. The CDR3 coding sequence is TGTGCCAGCACCGCGACAGGGGGAAATTCACCCCTCCACTTT. It translates to CASTATGGNSPLHF.

The CDR3 sequence: CASSLGQTNEKLFF. CDR3 DNA: TGTGCCAGCAGCCTTGGACAGACTAATGAAAAACTGTTTTTT. The chain links TRBV7-9 to TRBJ1-4; tentative D call: TRBD1 (6 bases). V lost 5 bases to trimming and J lost 2 bases, with 9 bases between them. The CDR3 is 14 amino acids. Looked up from germline, CDR1 is SEHNR and CDR2 is FQNEAQ (reference sequence).

This chain joins TRBV6-1 and TRBJ1-5, with D possibly matching TRBD1 (6 bases). The CDR3 spans 17 residues. CDR1 and CDR2 from the germline V gene are MNHNS and SASEGT. Trimming pared 2 bases from V and 0 bases from J, leaving 14 bases between. As DNA, the CDR3 is TGTGCCAGCAGTGAAAAGACAGGATCTTATAGCAATCAGCCCCAGCATTTT. Protein sequence: CASSEKTGSYSNQPQHF.

The chain combines TRBV12-3 or TRBV12-4 with TRBJ1-6; 7 bases are a match to TRBD1. This CDR3 spans 13 amino acids. V lost 6 bases, J lost 10 bases, and 6 bases stayed unmatched. The CDR3 loop reads CASRQGWGSPLHF. CDR3 nucleotide sequence: TGTGCCAGCAGACAGGGGTGGGGATCACCCCTCCACTTT.

The rearrangement joins TRBV13 to TRBJ1-2, with D possibly matching TRBD1 (5 bases). This CDR3 spans 14 amino acids. Germline assignment: CDR1 PRHDT and CDR2 FYEKMQ (reference sequence). V lost 0 bases, J lost 4 bases, and 9 bases lay in between. CDR3 amino acids: CASSLGRGTYGYTF. DNA of the CDR3: TGTGCCAGCAGCTTAGGGCGGGGGACCTATGGCTACACCTTC.

V usage is TRBV4-1 and J usage is TRBJ2-7; the D gene is possibly TRBD2 (6 bases). The V end lost 1 base, the J end lost 10 bases, and 17 bases lay between the germline ends. The germline CDR1 and CDR2 sequences are MGHRA and YSYEKL. CDR3 size: 14 residues. The CDR3 is CASSQAPLGAGQYF. DNA for the CDR3: TGCGCCAGCAGCCAAGCCCCACTTGGAGCGGGTCAGTACTTC.

J is TRBJ1-6 and V is TRBV27; D gene unclear. The germline gives CDR1 MNHEY, CDR2 SMNVEV (reference sequence). V lost 2 bases and J lost 4, with 15 bases in between. The length of the CDR3 is 17 residues. The CDR3: CASSLNYLGSYNSPLHF. The CDR3 DNA reads as TGTGCCAGCAGTTTAAATTACCTAGGCAGTTATAATTCACCCCTCCACTTT.

This chain uses TRBV7-2 with TRBJ1-2; D unresolved. The germline V gene has CDR1 SGHTA and CDR2 FQGNSA. Trimming cost V 3 bases and J 8 bases, with 10 bases left between them. The CDR3 is 12 residues long. This chain's CDR3 is CASSFGRPGYTF. The CDR3 bases are TGTGCCAGCAGCTTCGGCAGACCCGGCTACACCTTC.

The chain has TRBV6-5 and TRBJ1-5; D is unresolved. The V and J ends lost 4 bases and 0 bases respectively, with 10 bases between them. CDR3 size: 15 residues. Germline CDR1 reads MNHEY; CDR2 reads SVGAGI. The CDR3 sequence is CASSSVWSSNQPQHF. DNA of the CDR3: TGTGCCAGCAGTTCTGTTTGGAGTAGCAATCAGCCCCAGCATTTT.

The CDR3: CASSPPGTYEQYF. DNA of the CDR3: TGTGCCAGCAGCCCACCGGGCACCTACGAGCAGTACTTC. V is TRBV4-2 and J is TRBJ2-7; D gene uncertain. The CDR3 is 13 residues long. The germline gives CDR1 LGHNA, CDR2 YNFKEQ. V lost 4 bases to trimming and J lost 2 bases, with 9 bases between them.

The chain recombines TRBV29-1 with TRBJ1-5; 7 bases line up with TRBD1. The CDR3 extends over 13 amino acids. Germline V gene sequence: CDR1 SQVTM, CDR2 ANQGSEA. V trimming: 4 bases; J trimming: 3 bases; junction bases outside the gene matches: 3. CDR3 region: CSVGQGVNQPQHF. As DNA, the CDR3 is TGCAGCGTTGGGCAGGGGGTCAATCAGCCCCAGCATTTT.

This chain joins TRBV27 and TRBJ2-5; 13 positions agree with TRBD2. The germline V gene encodes CDR1 MNHEY and CDR2 SMNVEV (reference sequence). The CDR3 spans 16 residues. The V and J ends lost 5 bases and 2 bases, in that order; junction bases with no gene match: 5. The DNA of the CDR3 is TGTGCCAGCAGTCCCACGGGACTAGCGGGACAAGAGACCCAGTACTTC. Amino acids: CASSPTGLAGQETQYF.

The chain combines TRBV5-4 with TRBJ2-2; 8 bases match TRBD1. Trimming removed 4 bases from V and 3 bases from J; junction bases left unmatched: 2. Germline-derived CDR1 and CDR2 are SGHNT and YYREEE (reference sequence). The CDR3 has 14 amino acids. The chain's CDR3 is CASSPGGHTGELFF. In DNA, the CDR3 is TGTGCCAGCAGCCCAGGGGGCCACACCGGGGAGCTGTTTTTT. Based on the CDR3 plus reference TRBV5-4 and TRBJ2-2, the full variable domain is ETGVTQSPTHLIKTRGQQVTLRCSSQSGHNTVSWYQQALGQGPQFIFQYYREEENGRGNFPPRFSGLQFPNYSSELNVNALELDDSALYLCASSPGGHTGELFFGEGSRLTVL.

The chain combines TRBV10-3 with TRBJ1-2; 7 bases map to TRBD1. V trimming: 8 bases; J trimming: 3 bases; junction bases outside the gene matches: 6. The CDR3 consists of 13 residues. Germline loops: CDR1 ENHRY, CDR2 SYGVKD. The CDR3 DNA is TGTGCCATCGGGTCAGGGGGAGACTATGGCTACACCTTC. Protein: CAIGSGGDYGYTF.

The chain employs TRBV27 and TRBJ2-7, with TRBD2 identical over 12 bases. The germline gives CDR1 MNHEY, CDR2 SMNVEV (reference sequence). The CDR3 consists of 17 residues. Trimming at V came to 5 bases and at J to 4 bases, leaving 12 bases not matched to a gene. As DNA, the CDR3 is TGTGCCAGCAGTACCCGGACTAGCGGGGCCGGAAATTACGAGCAGTACTTC. This encodes CASSTRTSGAGNYEQYF.